The 13 T cell receptor beta chains below were found in one sample sequenced in a study of cytomegalovirus exposure and HLA in healthy donors. Primers for the PCR totalled 60 Vbeta and 13 Jbeta. Using immunoSEQ multiplex PCR, the repertoire was profiled, and TCRdb retains in-frame clones only, with some absent. The repertoire includes about 110,000 clones, under 80% of them detected once, and roughly 8.2% sits in the top ten. The specimen was PBMCs. The receptor set was obtained from a woman in her forties or fifties in good health and CMV-seropositive.

This chain connects TRBV2 to TRBJ2-7; perhaps TRBD2 as D (6 bases). Germline CDR1 is SNHLY and CDR2 is FYNNEI. This CDR3 is built from 15 residues. Trimming pared 1 base from V and 7 bases from J, leaving 17 bases between. DNA of the CDR3: TGTGCCAGCAGTGAAGGGGCTAGCGACCCGGAAGAGCAGTACTTC. It codes for CASSEGASDPEEQYF.

V and J are TRBV7-9 and TRBJ1-1; D unclear. Trimming took 5 bases from V and 5 from J, leaving 15 bases between them. The CDR3 spans 14 residues. CDR1 is SEHNR, CDR2 FQNEAQ, per germline (reference sequence). The DNA for the CDR3 is TGTGCCAGCAGCCCCCGGGAGGGAAGGACTGAAGCTTTCTTT. Residues: CASSPREGRTEAFF.

The genes are TRBV10-1 and TRBJ2-5; 15 bases fit TRBD2. V gave up 8 bases and J gave up 5 bases; unmatched junction bases: 15. There are 18 residues in the CDR3. Germline CDR1 WNHNN, CDR2 SYGVQD (reference sequence). The CDR3 DNA reads TGCGCCAGCTCTCCTCGGGGACTAGCGGGAGGCCGGTGGGAGACCCAGTACTTC. Translated: CASSPRGLAGGRWETQYF.

The chain joins TRBV5-6 to TRBJ1-6; a weak D match, TRBD1 (5 bases). CDR3 length: 16 amino acids. The V gene's germline CDR1 is SGHDT and CDR2 YYEEEE. The V end lost 1 base, the J end lost 6 bases, and 14 bases lay between the germline ends. The CDR3, as DNA: TGTGCCAGCAGCTTGTGGTCAGGCGGGGGTAATTCACCCCTCCACTTT. Protein sequence: CASSLWSGGGNSPLHF.

This clone was observed once. The chain uses TRBV29-1 and TRBJ1-5; D is perhaps TRBD1 (5 bases). This CDR3 has 14 amino acids. Germline assignment: CDR1 SQVTM and CDR2 ANQGSEA. V lost 3 bases to trimming and J lost 0 bases, with 9 bases between them. The CDR3, as DNA: TGCAGCGTTGAGACGGGGGGTAGCAATCAGCCCCAGCATTTT. As protein: CSVETGGSNQPQHF.

This clone is a singleton in its sample. The chain uses TRBV10-3 and TRBJ2-7; maybe TRBD1 (6 bases). V was trimmed by 0 bases and J by 7 bases, leaving 10 bases between them. There are 13 residues in the CDR3. CDR1 and CDR2 (germline): ENHRY, SYGVKD. In DNA form, the CDR3 reads TGTGCCATCAGTGAGTCCAGGGGTGGTGAGCAGTACTTC. Amino acid sequence: CAISESRGGEQYF.

CDR3 amino acids: CASSYAGVDEQYF. As DNA, the CDR3 is TGTGCCAGCAGTTATGCGGGGGTGGACGAGCAGTACTTC. The chain couples TRBV27 to TRBJ2-7; 7 nucleotides align to TRBD2. V gave up 4 bases and J gave up 5 bases; unmatched junction bases: 5. CDR3 length equals 13 residues. Germline V lookup: CDR1 MNHEY, CDR2 SMNVEV (reference sequence).

The chain couples TRBV6-1 to TRBJ2-7; TRBD1 matches 11 bases. Trimming at V came to 5 bases and at J to 5 bases, leaving 8 bases not matched to a gene. Germline CDR1 is MNHNS and CDR2 is SASEGT. The CDR3 is made up of 15 amino acids. The CDR3 region is CASSKGTGGGHEQYF. The CDR3 DNA follows: TGTGCCAGCAGTAAAGGGACAGGGGGAGGCCACGAGCAGTACTTC.

The CDR3 sequence: CASSEGTSGGYNEQFF. The CDR3, as DNA: TGTGCCAGCAGTGAAGGGACTAGCGGGGGTTACAATGAGCAGTTCTTC. The V call is TRBV2, the J call TRBJ2-1; 13 bases align to TRBD2. V shed 1 base and J 4 bases; nucleotides not matched to a gene: 1. The germline V gene has CDR1 SNHLY and CDR2 FYNNEI. The CDR3 consists of 16 residues. Supplemented by reference TRBV2 and TRBJ2-1, the full variable domain reads EPEVTQTPSHQVTQMGQEVILRCVPISNHLYFYWYRQILGQKVEFLVSFYNNEISEKSEIFDDQFSVERPDGSNFTLKIRSTKLEDSAMYFCASSEGTSGGYNEQFFGPGTRLTVL.

J is TRBJ2-5 and V is TRBV19, with D hard to call. Judging by the DNA end, TRBJ2-7 fits better; the J call may be wrong. There are 11 residues in the CDR3. The germline V gene encodes CDR1 LNHDA and CDR2 SQIVND (reference sequence). CDR3 nucleotide sequence: TGTGCCAGTAGTGGGTACTACGAGCAGTACTTC. The encoded protein is CASSGYYEQYF.

This chain links TRBV6-5 with TRBJ1-2, with 7 bases aligning to TRBD1. V lost 8 bases, J lost 5 bases, and 14 bases stayed unmatched. Germline-derived CDR1 and CDR2 are MNHEY and SVGAGI. The CDR3 totals 15 residues. In nucleotides, the CDR3 is TGTGCCAGCCGGTATCGGGGGACAGCTCTGTATGGCTACACCTTC. It translates to CASRYRGTALYGYTF.

The V gene is TRBV27, the J gene TRBJ2-3; 9 nucleotides line up with TRBD1. The CDR3 spans 15 residues. Trimming took 5 bases from V and 2 from J; bases not matched to a gene: 5. Germline CDR1 MNHEY, CDR2 SMNVEV (reference sequence). CDR3 region: CASSAWDRATDTQYF. The CDR3 coding sequence is TGTGCCAGCAGTGCCTGGGACAGGGCCACAGATACGCAGTATTTT.

This chain links TRBV18 with TRBJ2-3, with D perhaps TRBD1 (6 bases). V lost 2 bases to trimming and J lost 2 bases, with 11 bases between them. CDR1 and CDR2 (germline): KGHSH, LQKENI. This CDR3 has 15 residues. CDR3 protein: CASSPSGDLTDTQYF. The CDR3 DNA sequence: TGTGCCAGCTCACCATCAGGGGACCTCACAGATACGCAGTATTTT.